The T cell receptor (beta chain) described here comes from a study of response to subunit inactivated influenza vaccine. TCRdb passed the RT-PCR reads through MiXCR, listing each CDR3 protein once. The data show about 800,000 distinct CDR3 sequences, with around 20% seen just once and roughly 10% held by the top ten. Only a few counts were recorded for this clonotype. The sample in question was PBMCs from blood, obtained roughly 5 days after vaccination. The TCR sequence derives from a man aged 50-59 years who received an inactivated influenza vaccine.

The CDR3 region is CASSLSHVYYNEQFF. CDR3 nucleotide sequence: TGTGCCAGCAGCTTATCGCACGTTTACTACAATGAGCAGTTCTTC. The chain combines TRBV7-2 with TRBJ2-1; D ambiguous. Trimming took 2 bases from V and 3 from J, leaving 11 bases between them. Germline V gene data show CDR1 as SGHTA and CDR2 as FQGNSA. The CDR3 is made up of 15 amino acids.